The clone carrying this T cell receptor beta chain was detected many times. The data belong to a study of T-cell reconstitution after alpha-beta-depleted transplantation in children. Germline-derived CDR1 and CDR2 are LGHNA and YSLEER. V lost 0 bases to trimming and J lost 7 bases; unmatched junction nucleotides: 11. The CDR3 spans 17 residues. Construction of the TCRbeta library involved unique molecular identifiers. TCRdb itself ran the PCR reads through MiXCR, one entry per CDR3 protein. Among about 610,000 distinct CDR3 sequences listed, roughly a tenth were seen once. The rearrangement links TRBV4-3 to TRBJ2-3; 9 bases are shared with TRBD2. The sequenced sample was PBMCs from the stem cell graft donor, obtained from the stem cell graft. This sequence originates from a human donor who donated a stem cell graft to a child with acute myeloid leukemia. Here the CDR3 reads CASSQDQASGMRNTQYF. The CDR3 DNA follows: TGCGCCAGCAGCCAAGATCAGGCTAGCGGGATGCGAAATACGCAGTATTTT.